This TCR beta chain was recorded in a study of blood T cell repertoires in COVID-19. For the study at large: Spain, Italy and the United States supplied samples that represented acute and convalescent COVID-19.

Clones were read by immunoSEQ multiplex PCR, and TCRdb kept only the in-frame ones, dropping some. Here the sample spans 270,000 or so clones, roughly 90% being singletons. Trimming removed 5 bases from V and 5 bases from J, with 19 bases in between. The CDR3 extends over 16 amino acids. Germline-derived CDR1 and CDR2 are SGHVS and FQNEAQ. The chain couples TRBV7-8 to TRBJ2-1; no clear D gene. Sequencing input: peripheral blood. This TCR was sampled from a woman aged 55 to 70 with COVID-19, enrolled during active disease. This CDR3 reads CASSPYSVGPNNEQFF. CDR3 in DNA: TGTGCCAGCAGCCCCTATAGTGTTGGTCCAAACAATGAGCAGTTCTTC.